The 2 T cell receptor beta chains below all came from one sample that was sequenced in a study of blood T cells in healthy people across ages (dated by TCRdb to 2014 to 2015). The library was built by means of 5' RACE. The sequencer listed for this sample is Illumina HiSeq 2500. A second about 6 to 11 cycle PCR used a sample-barcoded 5' primer and a J-beta primer mix. TCRdb reanalyzed the raw reads on its own, using fastp at Q25 for trimming and MiXCR for clone calling, and kept in-frame beta chains. CDR3 protein duplicates are merged, each entry listing the most common genes and DNA. This sample has roughly 500,000 distinct CDR3 sequences in its table, and roughly a quarter of those were observed once. Less than 20% of the sample is held by the ten biggest clonotypes. Sequencing was performed on blood. The receptors here all came from a woman in her 70s in good health.

The rearrangement uses TRBV6-6 and TRBJ2-5, with 12 nucleotides matching TRBD1. The V segment lost 7 bases and the J segment 4 bases; nucleotides outside the gene matches: 7. Germline V lookup: CDR1 MNHNY, CDR2 SVGAGI (reference sequence). The CDR3 consists of 15 residues. The CDR3 spells CASMTGTGGGETQYF. In nucleotides, the CDR3 is TGTGCCAGCATGACCGGGACAGGGGGCGGAGAGACCCAGTACTTC.

V usage is TRBV27 and J usage is TRBJ2-2; maybe TRBD2 (6 bases). CDR1 MNHEY and CDR2 SMNVEV come from the germline V gene (reference sequence). V dropped 4 bases and J dropped 3 bases, with 15 bases sitting between them. This CDR3 has 16 amino acids. This chain's CDR3 is CASSWWRGVDTGELFF. CDR3 sequence (DNA): TGTGCCAGCAGTTGGTGGCGGGGAGTCGACACCGGGGAGCTGTTTTTT.